The 10 T cell receptor beta chains below come from one sample, sequenced in a study of cytomegalovirus exposure and HLA in healthy donors (dated by TCRdb to between 2016 and 2019). Receptors were amplified or captured by the immunoSEQ multiplex PCR assay. A mixture of 60 forward primers for TCR Vbeta segments and 13 reverse primers for TCR Jbeta segments was used in the multiplex PCR. The immuneACCESS repertoire file appears here via TCRdb, limited to in-frame rearrangements. These files lack a portion of the clones; in checked studies, under half of the deficit traces to unresolved V genes, and the cause of the others is not known. The sample profile shows around 150,000 clones; around four fifths of them were found once. The top ten constitute approximately 4% of the sample. Source material: PBMCs. Receptors originate from a man aged 45-65 years in good health and CMV-seropositive.

The chain joins TRBV28 to TRBJ1-2; tentatively, D is TRBD1 (6 bases). CDR1 and CDR2 from the germline V gene are MDHEN and SYDVKM. The CDR3 is made up of 14 amino acids. Trimming pared 3 bases from V and 5 bases from J, leaving 13 bases between. The CDR3 coding sequence is TGTGCCAGCAGTTTTCCGGACAGAACTTATGGCTACACCTTC. It codes for CASSFPDRTYGYTF.

The chain joins TRBV28 to TRBJ1-1; D is possibly TRBD1 (6 bases). This CDR3 contains 15 residues. V lost 2 bases and J lost 2, with 12 bases in between. CDR1 and CDR2 (germline): MDHEN, SYDVKM. The chain's CDR3 is CASSLSYRVNTEAFF. Written as DNA, the CDR3 is TGTGCCAGCAGTTTAAGCTACAGGGTAAACACTGAAGCTTTCTTT.

This clone was observed a few times. The rearrangement uses TRBV7-3 and TRBJ1-6; D is possibly TRBD1 (5 bases). V was clipped by 3 bases and J by 9 bases, with 12 bases between them. The CDR3 totals 14 residues. Germline-derived CDR1 and CDR2 are SGHTA and FQGTGA. In DNA, the CDR3 is TGTGCCAGCAGCTTTAGAAGGGGAAGTTCACCCCTCCACTTT. Translating it yields CASSFRRGSSPLHF.

The chain uses TRBV18 and TRBJ1-5; TRBD1 aligns across 9 bases. The CDR3 is 15 amino acids. With V trimmed by 3 bases and J by 3 bases, 3 bases remained unmatched. Germline V CDR1 and CDR2: KGHSH, LQKENI. This CDR3 reads CASSPGQGVNQPQHF. DNA of the CDR3: TGTGCCAGCTCACCGGGACAGGGAGTCAATCAGCCCCAGCATTTT.

This clone was observed a few times. The junction shows a germline mismatch at one end, possibly a read error. The gene calls are TRBV7-7 and TRBJ2-5, with D possibly matching TRBD1 (5 bases). The CDR3 is made up of 15 amino acids. Germline V CDR1 and CDR2: SSHAT, FNYEAQ (reference sequence). Written as DNA, the CDR3 is TGTGCTAGCAGCCCGGAAGGAAGGGGTGGGGAGACCCAGTACTTC. Protein: CASSPEGRGGETQYF.

Comments on this clone: The same CDR3 can be traced to other DNA sequences in this sample. V and J are TRBV2 and TRBJ2-2; 9 bases agree with TRBD1. Losses at the gene ends were 5 bases for V and 0 bases for J; bases not matched to a gene: 1. The CDR3 covers 15 residues. Germline V gene lookup returns CDR1 SNHLY and CDR2 FYNNEI. The CDR3 DNA reads as TGTGCCAGCAGTCGACAGGGGGCGAACACCGGGGAGCTGTTTTTT. Translating gives CASSRQGANTGELFF.

The chain links TRBV5-6 to TRBJ2-2, with D unclear. The germline V gene has CDR1 SGHDT and CDR2 YYEEEE. Trimming shortened V by 2 bases and J by 6 bases, and 8 bases separated the two germline ends. This CDR3 is 13 amino acids long. The CDR3 here is CASSFDGSGELFF. CDR3 sequence (DNA): TGTGCCAGCAGCTTTGACGGGTCCGGGGAGCTGTTTTTT.

This chain connects TRBV5-1 to TRBJ1-1; D call uncertain. There are 16 residues in the CDR3. Germline values: CDR1 SGHRS, CDR2 YFSETQ. V gave up 0 bases and J gave up 0 bases, with 12 bases separating them. The CDR3 nucleotides read TGCGCCAGCAGCTTGGCTCTTGGCAGTTTGAACACTGAAGCTTTCTTT. Its translation: CASSLALGSLNTEAFF.

The V call is TRBV5-1, the J call TRBJ2-5; the D is unclear. CDR1 and CDR2 from the germline V gene are SGHRS and YFSETQ. This CDR3 spans 13 amino acids. The V end was cut by 3 bases, the J end by 1 base, with 7 bases between. The CDR3 loop reads CASSSRSQETQYF. CDR3 DNA: TGCGCCAGCAGCTCCCGTAGCCAAGAGACCCAGTACTTC.

The gene calls are TRBV6-1 and TRBJ2-1; weak D call: TRBD1 (6 bases). V shed 3 bases and J shed 0 bases, with 12 bases lying between them. Germline lookup yields CDR1 MNHNS and CDR2 SASEGT. This CDR3 spans 16 amino acids. The CDR3: CASSEGGGGSYNEQFF. CDR3 nucleotide sequence: TGTGCCAGCAGTGAGGGTGGGGGCGGCTCCTACAATGAGCAGTTCTTC.